A selection of T cell receptor beta chains follows, all from one sample in a study of blood T cell repertoires in COVID-19. The assay was immunoSEQ multiplex PCR, and TCRdb's table has in-frame clones only and misses some. The sample lists hundreds of thousands of clones, approximately 82% occurring once. The sample consisted of peripheral blood. The source of these receptors is a woman aged 80 or older with active or convalescent COVID-19. The CDR3 runs from the conserved cysteine through the conserved F or W. Fields, in order: V gene, J gene, clone size, D gene, CDR3 DNA, CDR3 protein. A D gene is named only where the DNA matches it firmly. Some rows have no size entry. The others give once, few or many, or a class for an expanded clone.

v_call: TRBV7-9; j_call: TRBJ1-1; clone_size: NA; d_call: TRBD1; cdr3_nt: TGTGCCAGCAGACGGGACAGGGGGCAAGCTTTCTTT; cdr3_aa: CASRRDRGQAFF
v_call: TRBV19; j_call: TRBJ1-5; clone_size: NA; d_call: NA; cdr3_nt: TGTGCCAGTAGTATCTCGCGGGCGGAGGGCGGTCAGCCCCAGCATTTT; cdr3_aa: CASSISRAEGGQPQHF
v_call: TRBV7-9; j_call: TRBJ2-3; clone_size: NA; d_call: NA; cdr3_nt: TGTGCCAGCAGCTTAGGACAGTCAGACACAGATACGCAGTATTTT; cdr3_aa: CASSLGQSDTDTQYF
v_call: TRBV10-2; j_call: TRBJ1-4; clone_size: NA; d_call: NA; cdr3_nt: TGCGCCAGCAGTGCGAACTCAGAAAAACTGTTTTTT; cdr3_aa: CASSANSEKLFF
v_call: TRBV5-1; j_call: TRBJ2-7; clone_size: few; d_call: TRBD1; cdr3_nt: TGCGCCAGCAGCTTGGGGACAGGGAATTGGAACGAGCAGTACTTC; cdr3_aa: CASSLGTGNWNEQYF
v_call: TRBV2; j_call: TRBJ1-1; clone_size: NA; d_call: NA; cdr3_nt: TGTGCCAGCAAATACTGGGGCGCTGAAGCTTTCTTT; cdr3_aa: CASKYWGAEAFF
v_call: TRBV5-1; j_call: TRBJ2-3; clone_size: NA; d_call: TRBD2; cdr3_nt: TGCGCCAGCAGATGGGGCGGGGGGCCGAGCACAGATACGCAGTATTTT; cdr3_aa: CASRWGGGPSTDTQYF
v_call: TRBV6-4; j_call: TRBJ2-3; clone_size: NA; d_call: NA; cdr3_nt: TGTGCCAGCAGCCTTGGGGGGACTTTCACAGATACGCAGTATTTT; cdr3_aa: CASSLGGTFTDTQYF
v_call: TRBV11-2; j_call: TRBJ1-3; clone_size: NA; d_call: TRBD1; cdr3_nt: TGTGCCAGCAGCCCCTCCGCCCTAAGGACAGGGCGGGACACCATATATTTT; cdr3_aa: CASSPSALRTGRDTIYF
v_call: TRBV3-1/TRBV3-2; j_call: TRBJ2-7; clone_size: NA; d_call: NA; cdr3_nt: TGTGCCAGCAGCCAGGAAGGGACAGAGCAGTACTTC; cdr3_aa: CASSQEGTEQYF
v_call: TRBV18; j_call: TRBJ2-5; clone_size: NA; d_call: NA; cdr3_nt: TGTGCCAGCTCATCACAGACTAAAAAGACCCAGTACTTC; cdr3_aa: CASSSQTKKTQYF
v_call: TRBV7-8; j_call: TRBJ2-7; clone_size: once; d_call: NA; cdr3_nt: TGTGCCAGCAGCCCAACCGGAGGAGGGTATGGCGAGCAGTACTTC; cdr3_aa: CASSPTGGGYGEQYF
v_call: TRBV19; j_call: TRBJ1-2; clone_size: once; d_call: NA; cdr3_nt: TGTGCCAGTAGAAATGCAGGGTTCGGTGGCTACACCTTC; cdr3_aa: CASRNAGFGGYTF
v_call: TRBV4-1; j_call: TRBJ2-1; clone_size: NA; d_call: TRBD2; cdr3_nt: TGCGCCAGCAGCCGAGTACTAGCGGGGGGGCCGAATGAGCAGTTCTTC; cdr3_aa: CASSRVLAGGPNEQFF
v_call: TRBV28; j_call: TRBJ2-4; clone_size: once; d_call: NA; cdr3_nt: TGTGCCAGCAGTAAGAACAGGGACAAAAACATTCAGTACTTC; cdr3_aa: CASSKNRDKNIQYF
v_call: TRBV6-1; j_call: TRBJ1-1; clone_size: NA; d_call: TRBD1; cdr3_nt: TGTGCCAGCAGTGGCGGACAGGGGCGGTTGGGCACTGAAGCTTTCTTT; cdr3_aa: CASSGGQGRLGTEAFF
v_call: TRBV5-1; j_call: TRBJ2-7; clone_size: few; d_call: TRBD1; cdr3_nt: TGCGCCAGCAGCTCTGGACAGGGGGCCTACGAGCAGTACTTC; cdr3_aa: CASSSGQGAYEQYF
v_call: TRBV6-1; j_call: TRBJ2-1; clone_size: NA; d_call: TRBD2; cdr3_nt: TGTGCCAGCAGTGAGAGGACTAGCGGGAGTATGTTGTACAATGAGCAGTTCTTC; cdr3_aa: CASSERTSGSMLYNEQFF